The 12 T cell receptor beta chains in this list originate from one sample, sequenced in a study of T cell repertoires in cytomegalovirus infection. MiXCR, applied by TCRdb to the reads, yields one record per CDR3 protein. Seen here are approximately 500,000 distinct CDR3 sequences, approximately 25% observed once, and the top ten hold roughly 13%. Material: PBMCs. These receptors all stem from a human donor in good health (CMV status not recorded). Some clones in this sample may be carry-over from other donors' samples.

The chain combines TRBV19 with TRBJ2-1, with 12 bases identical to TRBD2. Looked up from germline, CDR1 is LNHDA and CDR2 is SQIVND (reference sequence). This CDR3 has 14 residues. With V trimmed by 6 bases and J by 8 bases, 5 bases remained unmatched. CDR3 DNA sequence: TGTGCCAGTAGGCTAGCGGGAGGGTCGGATGAGCAGTTCTTC. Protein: CASRLAGGSDEQFF.

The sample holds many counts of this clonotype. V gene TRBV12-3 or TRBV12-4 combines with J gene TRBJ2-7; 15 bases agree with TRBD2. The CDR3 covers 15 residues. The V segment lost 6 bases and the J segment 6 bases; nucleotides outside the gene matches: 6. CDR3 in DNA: TGTGCCAGCAGCCCCGGACTAGCGGGAGGGCTCGAGCAGTACTTC. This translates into CASSPGLAGGLEQYF.

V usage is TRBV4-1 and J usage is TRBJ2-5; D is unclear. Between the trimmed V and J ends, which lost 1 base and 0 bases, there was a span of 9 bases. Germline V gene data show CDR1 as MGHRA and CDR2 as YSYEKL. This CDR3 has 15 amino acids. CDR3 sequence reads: CASSQVGSYQETQYF. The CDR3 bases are TGCGCCAGCAGCCAAGTTGGGTCGTACCAAGAGACCCAGTACTTC.

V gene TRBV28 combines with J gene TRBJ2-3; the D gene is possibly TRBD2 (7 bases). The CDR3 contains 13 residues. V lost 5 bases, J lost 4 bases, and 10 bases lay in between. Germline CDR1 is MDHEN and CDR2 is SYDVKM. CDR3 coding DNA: TGTGCCAGCAGTAACGGGGGGCCAGATACGCAGTATTTT. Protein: CASSNGGPDTQYF.

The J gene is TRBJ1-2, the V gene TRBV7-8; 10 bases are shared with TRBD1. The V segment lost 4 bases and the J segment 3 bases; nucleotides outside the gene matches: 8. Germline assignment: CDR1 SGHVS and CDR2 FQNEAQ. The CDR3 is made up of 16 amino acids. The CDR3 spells CASSSVTGGIHYGYTF. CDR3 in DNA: TGTGCCAGCAGCTCGGTGACAGGGGGCATACACTATGGCTACACCTTC.

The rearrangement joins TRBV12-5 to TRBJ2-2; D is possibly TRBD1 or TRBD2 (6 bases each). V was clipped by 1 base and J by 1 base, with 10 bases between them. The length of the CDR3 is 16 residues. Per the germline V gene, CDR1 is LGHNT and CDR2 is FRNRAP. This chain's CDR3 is CASGLGGTLNTGELFF. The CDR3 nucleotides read TGTGCTAGTGGTTTGGGCGGGACACTGAACACCGGGGAGCTGTTTTTT.

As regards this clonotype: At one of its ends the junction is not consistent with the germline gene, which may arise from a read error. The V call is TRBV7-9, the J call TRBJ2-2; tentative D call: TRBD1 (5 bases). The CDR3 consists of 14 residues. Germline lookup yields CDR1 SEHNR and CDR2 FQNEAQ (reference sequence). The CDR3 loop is CASTLQENTGELFF. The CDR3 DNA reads TGTGCCAGCACCTTACAGGAAAACACCGGGGAGCTGTTTTTT.

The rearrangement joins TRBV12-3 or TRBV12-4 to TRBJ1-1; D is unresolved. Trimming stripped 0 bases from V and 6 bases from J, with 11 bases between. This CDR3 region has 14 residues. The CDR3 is CASSLAGPSAEAFF. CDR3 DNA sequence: TGTGCCAGCAGTTTAGCAGGGCCGAGCGCTGAAGCTTTCTTT.

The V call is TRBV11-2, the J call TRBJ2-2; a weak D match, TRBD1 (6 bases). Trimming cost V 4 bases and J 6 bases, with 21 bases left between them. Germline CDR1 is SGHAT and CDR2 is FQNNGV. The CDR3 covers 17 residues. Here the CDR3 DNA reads TGTGCCAGCAGCTCCCCCGAGGGGGTAATTTCGGCCGGGGAGCTGTTTTTT. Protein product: CASSSPEGVISAGELFF.

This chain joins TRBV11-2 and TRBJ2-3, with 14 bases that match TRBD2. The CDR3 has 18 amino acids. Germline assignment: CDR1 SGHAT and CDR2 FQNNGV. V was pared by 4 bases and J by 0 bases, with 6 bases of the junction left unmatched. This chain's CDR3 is CASSYGTSGSASTDTQYF. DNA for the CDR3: TGTGCCAGCAGCTACGGGACTAGCGGGAGCGCTAGCACAGATACGCAGTATTTT.

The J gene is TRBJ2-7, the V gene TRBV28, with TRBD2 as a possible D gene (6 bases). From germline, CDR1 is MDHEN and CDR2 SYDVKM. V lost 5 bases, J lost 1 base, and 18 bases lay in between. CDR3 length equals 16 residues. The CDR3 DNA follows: TGTGCCAGCAGTCCGGCGGGGCGACCGATTTCCTACGAGCAGTACGTC. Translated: CASSPAGRPISYEQYV.

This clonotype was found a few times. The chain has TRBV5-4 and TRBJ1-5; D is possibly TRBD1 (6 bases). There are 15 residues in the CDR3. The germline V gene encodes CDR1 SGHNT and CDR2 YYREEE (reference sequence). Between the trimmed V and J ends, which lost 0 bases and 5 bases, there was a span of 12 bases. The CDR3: CASSLGGGGDQPQHF. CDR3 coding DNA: TGTGCCAGCAGCTTGGGTGGGGGCGGCGATCAGCCCCAGCATTTT.